This TCR beta chain was captured by sequencing in a study of regulatory T cells in long-lasting Graves disease. For the study at large: Newly diagnosed Graves' patients took antithyroid drugs under 3 months. Notes on the study in general: Persistent-disease Graves' patients showed less TCR diversity than new cases. Possibly, accuracy suffered from the small sample size. The work looked only at peripheral blood and did not look at thyroid tissue.

The table lists this clonotype with many counts. The antigen remains unidentified. Germline CDR1 reads MDHEN; CDR2 reads SYDVKM. Trimming took off 3 bases at V and 4 bases at J, with 16 bases between the two ends. CDR3 size: 15 residues. Sequencing libraries for TCR beta were prepared with iRepertoire HTBI primers and Arm-PCR of CDR3 regions. TCRdb reprocessed the multiplex PCR reads via MiXCR and lists one record per CDR3 protein. This sample carries a few hundred thousand distinct CDR3 sequences, around 20% of them seen once, and the ten largest clones take 22%. The time point denotes: newly diagnosed GD, antithyroid drugs for less than 3 months. RNA extracted from PBMCs served as the sequencing template.

Sequencing used peripheral blood mononuclear cells (PBMCs), obtained at new diagnosis, from a patient treated with antithyroid drugs. This clonotype was obtained from a female donor with Graves disease. The rearrangement joins TRBV28 to TRBJ2-7, with D maybe TRBD1 (6 bases). CDR3 DNA sequence: TGTGCCAGCAGTTTCTTGGGGACATCCCTTTACGAGCAGTACTTC. Translating it yields CASSFLGTSLYEQYF. The full variable domain, in which reference TRBV28 and TRBJ2-7 provide the parts outside the CDR3, is DVKVTQSSRYLVKRTGEKVFLECVQDMDHENMFWYRQDPGLGLRLIYFSYDVKMKEKGDIPEGYSVSREKKERFSLILESASTNQTSMYLCASSFLGTSLYEQYFGPGTRLTVT.